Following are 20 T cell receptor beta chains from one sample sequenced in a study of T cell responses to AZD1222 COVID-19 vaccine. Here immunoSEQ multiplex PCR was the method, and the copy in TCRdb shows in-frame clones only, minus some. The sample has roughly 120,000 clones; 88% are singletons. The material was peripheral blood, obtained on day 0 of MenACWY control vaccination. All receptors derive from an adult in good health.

In DNA form, the CDR3 reads TGTGCCAGCAGCGTAGTGGGCACCCACTCTGGAAACACCATATATTTT. Residues: CASSVVGTHSGNTIYF. The rearrangement links TRBV9 to TRBJ1-3; D remains ambiguous. Germline CDR1 and CDR2: SGDLS and YYNGEE. CDR3 length equals 16 residues. V was trimmed by 0 bases and J by 0 bases, leaving 10 bases between them.

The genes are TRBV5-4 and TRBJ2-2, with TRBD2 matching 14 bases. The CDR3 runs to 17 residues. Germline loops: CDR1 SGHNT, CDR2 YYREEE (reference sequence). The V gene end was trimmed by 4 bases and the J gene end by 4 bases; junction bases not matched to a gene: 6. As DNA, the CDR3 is TGTGCCAGCAGCACCGGGACTAGCGGGAGCAGCACCGGGGAGCTGTTTTTT. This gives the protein CASSTGTSGSSTGELFF.

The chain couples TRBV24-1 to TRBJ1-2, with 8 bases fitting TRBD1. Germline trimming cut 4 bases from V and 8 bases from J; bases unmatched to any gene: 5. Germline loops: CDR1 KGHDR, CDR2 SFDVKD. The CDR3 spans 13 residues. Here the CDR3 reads CATSEPGQGGYTF. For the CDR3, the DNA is TGTGCCACCAGTGAACCAGGACAGGGCGGCTACACCTTC.

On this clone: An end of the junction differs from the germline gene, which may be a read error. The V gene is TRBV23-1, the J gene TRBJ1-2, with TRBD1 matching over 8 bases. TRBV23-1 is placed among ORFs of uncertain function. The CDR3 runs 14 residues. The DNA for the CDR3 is TGTTTCCCGGACAGGGTAGAAGGTAACTATGGCTACACCTTC. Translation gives CFPDRVEGNYGYTF.

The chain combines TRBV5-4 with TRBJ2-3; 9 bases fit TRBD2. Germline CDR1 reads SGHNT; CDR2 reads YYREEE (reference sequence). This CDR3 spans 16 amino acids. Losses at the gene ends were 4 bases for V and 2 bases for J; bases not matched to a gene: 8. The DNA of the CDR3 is TGTGCCAGCAGCCCCGCCGGGACTAGCATCACAGATACGCAGTATTTT. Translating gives CASSPAGTSITDTQYF.

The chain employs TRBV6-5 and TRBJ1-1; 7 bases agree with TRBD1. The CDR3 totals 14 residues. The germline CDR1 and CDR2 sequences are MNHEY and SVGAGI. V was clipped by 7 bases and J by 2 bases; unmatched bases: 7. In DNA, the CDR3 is TGTGCCAGCACCCCGGGACAGTTAAACACTGAAGCTTTCTTT. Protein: CASTPGQLNTEAFF.

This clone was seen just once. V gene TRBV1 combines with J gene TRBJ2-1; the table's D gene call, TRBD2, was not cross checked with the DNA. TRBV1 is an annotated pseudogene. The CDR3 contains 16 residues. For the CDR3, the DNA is TGCACCAGCAGGGCGGGCCTAGCGGGTCACTACAATGAGCAGTTCTTC. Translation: CTSRAGLAGHYNEQFF.

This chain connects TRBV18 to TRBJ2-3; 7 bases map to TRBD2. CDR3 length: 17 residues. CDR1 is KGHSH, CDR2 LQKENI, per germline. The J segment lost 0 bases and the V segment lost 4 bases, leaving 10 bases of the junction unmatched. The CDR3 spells CASSLPAGLFSTDTQYF. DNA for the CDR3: TGTGCCAGCTCACTCCCAGCGGGACTGTTTAGCACAGATACGCAGTATTTT.

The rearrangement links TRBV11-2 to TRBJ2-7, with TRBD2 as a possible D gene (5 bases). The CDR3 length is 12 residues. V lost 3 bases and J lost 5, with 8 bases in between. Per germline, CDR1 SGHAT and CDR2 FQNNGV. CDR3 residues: CASSFNGNEQYF. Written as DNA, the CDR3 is TGTGCCAGCAGCTTTAACGGGAACGAGCAGTACTTC.

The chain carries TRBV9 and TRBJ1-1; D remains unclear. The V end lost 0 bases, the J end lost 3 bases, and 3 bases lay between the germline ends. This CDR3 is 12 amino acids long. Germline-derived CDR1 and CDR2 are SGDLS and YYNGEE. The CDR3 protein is CASSVVDTEAFF. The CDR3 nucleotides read TGTGCCAGCAGCGTAGTAGACACTGAAGCTTTCTTT.

CDR3 in amino acids: CASSYGGFNQPQHF. CDR3 DNA sequence: TGTGCCAGCAGTTACGGGGGGTTCAATCAGCCCCAGCATTTT. The chain recombines TRBV6-2 or TRBV6-3 with TRBJ1-5; D may be TRBD1 (5 bases). The germline CDR1 and CDR2 sequences are MNHEY and SVGEGT. This CDR3 comprises 14 residues. Trimming shortened V by 2 bases and J by 3 bases, and 8 bases separated the two germline ends.

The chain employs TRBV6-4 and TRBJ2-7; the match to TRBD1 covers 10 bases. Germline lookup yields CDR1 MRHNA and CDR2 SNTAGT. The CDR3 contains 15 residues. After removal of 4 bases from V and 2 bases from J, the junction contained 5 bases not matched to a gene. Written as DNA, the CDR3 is TGTGCCAGCAGTGCCGGGACAGGGGCCACCTACGAGCAGTACTTC. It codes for CASSAGTGATYEQYF.

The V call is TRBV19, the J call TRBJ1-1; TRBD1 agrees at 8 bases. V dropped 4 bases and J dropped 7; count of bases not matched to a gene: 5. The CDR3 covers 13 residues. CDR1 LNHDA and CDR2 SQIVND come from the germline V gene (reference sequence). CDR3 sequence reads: CASSSADRVEAFF. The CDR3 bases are TGTGCCAGTAGTAGCGCGGACAGGGTTGAAGCTTTCTTT. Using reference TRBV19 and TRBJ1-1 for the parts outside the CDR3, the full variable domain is DGGITQSPKYLFRKEGQNVTLSCEQNLNHDAMYWYRQDPGQGLRLIYYSQIVNDFQKGDIAEGYSVSREKKESFPLTVTSAQKNPTAFYLCASSSADRVEAFFGQGTRLTVV.

The DNA of the CDR3 is TGTGCCAGCAGCTTAGGTCGGGGCGGGACCAACAATGAGCAGTTCTTC. Translated, it gives CASSLGRGGTNNEQFF. J is TRBJ2-1 and V is TRBV7-9; D might be TRBD2 (6 bases). This CDR3 spans 16 amino acids. Germline lookup yields CDR1 SEHNR and CDR2 FQNEAQ (reference sequence). V dropped 1 base and J dropped 5 bases, with 15 bases sitting between them.

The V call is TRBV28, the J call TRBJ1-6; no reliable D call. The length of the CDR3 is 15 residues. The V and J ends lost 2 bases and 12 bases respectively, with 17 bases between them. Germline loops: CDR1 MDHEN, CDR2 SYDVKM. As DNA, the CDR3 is TGTGCCAGCAGTTTAATCGTACAAGGAGCAGGACCCCTCCACTTT. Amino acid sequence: CASSLIVQGAGPLHF. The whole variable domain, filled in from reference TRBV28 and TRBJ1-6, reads DVKVTQSSRYLVKRTGEKVFLECVQDMDHENMFWYRQDPGLGLRLIYFSYDVKMKEKGDIPEGYSVSREKKERFSLILESASTNQTSMYLCASSLIVQGAGPLHFGNGTRLTVT.

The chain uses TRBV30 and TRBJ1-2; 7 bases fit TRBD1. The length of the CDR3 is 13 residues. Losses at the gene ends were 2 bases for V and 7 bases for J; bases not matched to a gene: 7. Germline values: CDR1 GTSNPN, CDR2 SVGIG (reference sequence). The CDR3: CAWSPQGEFGYTF. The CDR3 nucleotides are TGTGCCTGGAGTCCGCAGGGGGAGTTTGGCTACACCTTC.

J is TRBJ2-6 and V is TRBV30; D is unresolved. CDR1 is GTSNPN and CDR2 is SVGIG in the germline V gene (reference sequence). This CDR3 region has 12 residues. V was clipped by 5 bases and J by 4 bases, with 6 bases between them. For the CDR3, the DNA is TGTGCCTGGGCCCTCGGGGCCAACGTCCTGACTTTC. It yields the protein CAWALGANVLTF.

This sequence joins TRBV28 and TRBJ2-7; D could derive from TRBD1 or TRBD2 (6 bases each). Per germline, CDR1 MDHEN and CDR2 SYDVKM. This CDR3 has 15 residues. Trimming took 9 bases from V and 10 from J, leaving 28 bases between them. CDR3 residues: CASSFKERAGVGQYF. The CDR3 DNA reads TGTGCCAGTAGCTTTAAAGAGCGGGCAGGGGTCGGACAGTACTTC.

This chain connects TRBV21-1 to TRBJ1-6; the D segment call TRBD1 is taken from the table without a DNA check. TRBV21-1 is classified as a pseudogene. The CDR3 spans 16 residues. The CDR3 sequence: CASSSEPGQHDSPLHF. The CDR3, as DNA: TGTGCCAGCAGTTCAGAACCGGGACAGCACGATTCACCCCTCCACTTT.

The CDR3 nucleotides are TGTGCCAGCAGGTCTAGCGGGGTTTCCTACAATGAGCAGTTCTTC. It translates to CASRSSGVSYNEQFF. V gene TRBV28 combines with J gene TRBJ2-1; 9 positions match TRBD2. Germline V CDR1 and CDR2: MDHEN, SYDVKM. The V and J ends lost 6 bases and 1 base, in that order; junction bases with no gene match: 4. The CDR3 is 15 amino acids.